The table lists the clone carrying this T cell receptor beta chain with a few counts. Authors of the study amplified TCR beta CDR3 regions from RNA transcripts. During a first-round RT-PCR of the TCR CDR3, the HTBI primer set was used. TCRdb itself ran the multiplex PCR reads through MiXCR, one entry per CDR3 protein. This repertoire shows more than 350,000 distinct CDR3 sequences, roughly 15% found once; its top ten account for roughly a fifth. This entry comes from a study of T cells in Graves' hyperthyroidism and ophthalmopathy. Ophthalmopathy in the patients scored at least 3 on Clinical Activity Score and at least 4 on NOSPECS grade, lasting under 3 months. Isolation of PBMCs was performed on about 9.9 ml fresh peripheral blood. After removal of 3 bases from V and 1 base from J, the junction contained 7 bases not matched to a gene. The CDR3 covers 15 residues. The germline CDR1 and CDR2 sequences are SQVTM and ANQGSEA.

The sequenced sample was blood. This TCR was sampled from a woman aged 55-69 years with Graves' ophthalmopathy. J is TRBJ2-7 and V is TRBV29-1, with 9 bases matching TRBD1. The CDR3, as DNA: TGCAGCGTTGATTTAGAGGGACAGGGATCCTACGAGCAGTACTTC. It codes for CSVDLEGQGSYEQYF.